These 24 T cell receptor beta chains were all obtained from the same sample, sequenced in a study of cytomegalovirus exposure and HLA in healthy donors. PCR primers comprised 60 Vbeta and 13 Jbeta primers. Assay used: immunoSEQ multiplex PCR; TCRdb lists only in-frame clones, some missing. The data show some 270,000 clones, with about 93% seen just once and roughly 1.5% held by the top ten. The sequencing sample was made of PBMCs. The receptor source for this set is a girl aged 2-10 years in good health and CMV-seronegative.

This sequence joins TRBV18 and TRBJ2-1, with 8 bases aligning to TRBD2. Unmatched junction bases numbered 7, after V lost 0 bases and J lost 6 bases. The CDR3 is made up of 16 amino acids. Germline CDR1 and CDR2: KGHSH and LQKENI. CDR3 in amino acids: CASSPPLRGAGNEQFF. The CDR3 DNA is TGTGCCAGCTCACCACCGCTGCGGGGGGCTGGCAATGAGCAGTTCTTC. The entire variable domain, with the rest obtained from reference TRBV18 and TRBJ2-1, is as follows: NAGVMQNPRHLVRRRGQEARLRCSPMKGHSHVYWYRQLPEEGLKFMVYLQKENIIDESGMPKERFSAEFPKEGPSILRIQQVVRGDSAAYFCASSPPLRGAGNEQFFGPGTRLTVL.

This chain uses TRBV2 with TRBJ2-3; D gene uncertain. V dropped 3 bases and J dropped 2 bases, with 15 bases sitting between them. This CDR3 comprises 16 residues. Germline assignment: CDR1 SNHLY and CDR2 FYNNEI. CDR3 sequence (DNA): TGTGCCAGCAGTGACAGTTGGAGCAGTACCACAGATACGCAGTATTTT. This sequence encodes CASSDSWSSTTDTQYF.

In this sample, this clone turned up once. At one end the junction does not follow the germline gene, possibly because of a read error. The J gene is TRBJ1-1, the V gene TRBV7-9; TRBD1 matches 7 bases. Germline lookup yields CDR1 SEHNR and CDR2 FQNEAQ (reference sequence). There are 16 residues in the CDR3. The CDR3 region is CSSSLPTGSADTEAFF. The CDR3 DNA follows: TGTTCCAGCAGCTTACCGACAGGGTCGGCGGACACTGAAGCTTTCTTT.

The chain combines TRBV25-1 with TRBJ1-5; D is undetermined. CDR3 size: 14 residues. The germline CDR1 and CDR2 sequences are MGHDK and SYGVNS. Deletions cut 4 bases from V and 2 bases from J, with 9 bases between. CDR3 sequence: CASSVGGGNQPQHF. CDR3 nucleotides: TGTGCCAGCAGTGTTGGAGGAGGCAATCAGCCCCAGCATTTT.

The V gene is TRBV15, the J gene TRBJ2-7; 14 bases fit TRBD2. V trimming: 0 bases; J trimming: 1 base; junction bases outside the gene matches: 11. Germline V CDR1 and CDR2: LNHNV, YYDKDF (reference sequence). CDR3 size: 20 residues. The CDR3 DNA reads TGTGCCACCAGCAGAGATTGGGGGGGGACTAGCGGGGGATTGTCCTACGAGCAGTACTTC. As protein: CATSRDWGGTSGGLSYEQYF.

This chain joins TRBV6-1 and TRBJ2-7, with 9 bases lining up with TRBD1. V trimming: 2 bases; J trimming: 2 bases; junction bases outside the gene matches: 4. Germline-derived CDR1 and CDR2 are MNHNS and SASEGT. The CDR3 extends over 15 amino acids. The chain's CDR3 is CASSERDRATYEQYF. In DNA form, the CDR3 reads TGTGCCAGCAGTGAACGGGACAGGGCTACCTACGAGCAGTACTTC.

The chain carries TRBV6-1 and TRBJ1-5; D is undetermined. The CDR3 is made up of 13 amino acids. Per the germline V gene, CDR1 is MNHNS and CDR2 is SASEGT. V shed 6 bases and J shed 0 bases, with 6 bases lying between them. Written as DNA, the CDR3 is TGTGCCAGCAGCCCTAATAGCAATCAGCCCCAGCATTTT. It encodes CASSPNSNQPQHF.

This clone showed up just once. CDR3 residues: CSVEDLEGQPQHF. The CDR3 DNA reads TGCAGCGTTGAAGATCTTGAGGGTCAGCCCCAGCATTTT. This sequence joins TRBV29-1 and TRBJ1-5; D uncertain. Germline CDR1 and CDR2: SQVTM and ANQGSEA. The CDR3 loop spans 13 amino acids. Trimming left V 0 bases short and J 6 bases short, with 9 bases between.

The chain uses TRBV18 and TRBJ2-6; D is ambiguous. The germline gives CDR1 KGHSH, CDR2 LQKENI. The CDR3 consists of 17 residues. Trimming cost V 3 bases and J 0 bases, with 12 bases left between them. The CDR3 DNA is TGTGCCAGCTCACCTTACAGAGTCACCTCTGGGGCCAACGTCCTGACTTTC. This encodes CASSPYRVTSGANVLTF.

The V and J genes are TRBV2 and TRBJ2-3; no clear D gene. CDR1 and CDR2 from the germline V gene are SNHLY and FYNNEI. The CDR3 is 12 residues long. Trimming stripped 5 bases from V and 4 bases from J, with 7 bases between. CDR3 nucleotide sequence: TGTGCCAGCAGTATCCGTCCAGATACGCAGTATTTT. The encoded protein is CASSIRPDTQYF.

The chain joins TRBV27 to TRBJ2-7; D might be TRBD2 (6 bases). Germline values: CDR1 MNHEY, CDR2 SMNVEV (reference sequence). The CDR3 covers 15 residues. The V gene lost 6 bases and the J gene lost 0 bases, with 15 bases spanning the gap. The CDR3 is CASSPTGVPSYEQYF. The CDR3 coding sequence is TGTGCCAGCAGCCCGACGGGGGTGCCCTCCTACGAGCAGTACTTC.

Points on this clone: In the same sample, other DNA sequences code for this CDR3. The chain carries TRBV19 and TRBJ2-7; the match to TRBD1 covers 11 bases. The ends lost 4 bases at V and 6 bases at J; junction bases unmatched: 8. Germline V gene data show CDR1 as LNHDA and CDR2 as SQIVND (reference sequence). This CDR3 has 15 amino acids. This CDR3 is CASSTPGQGAREQYF. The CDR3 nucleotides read TGTGCCAGTAGTACCCCCGGACAGGGGGCCCGCGAGCAGTACTTC.

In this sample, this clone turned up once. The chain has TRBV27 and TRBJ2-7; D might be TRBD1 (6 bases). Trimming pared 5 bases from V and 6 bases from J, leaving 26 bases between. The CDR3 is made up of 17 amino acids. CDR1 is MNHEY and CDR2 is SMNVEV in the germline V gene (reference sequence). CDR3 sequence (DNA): TGTGCCAGCAGTCCGATACTCCAGGGACAACGCGCCTCCGAGCAGTACTTC. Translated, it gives CASSPILQGQRASEQYF.

The CDR3 sequence is CASSVEGTYYGYTF. CDR3 sequence (DNA): TGTGCCAGCAGCGTAGAGGGGACTTACTATGGCTACACCTTC. The V call is TRBV9, the J call TRBJ1-2, with D possibly being TRBD1 (5 bases). The ends were cut back, 0 bases at V and 3 bases at J, with 9 bases in the middle. CDR1 and CDR2 (germline): SGDLS, YYNGEE. CDR3 length: 14 residues.

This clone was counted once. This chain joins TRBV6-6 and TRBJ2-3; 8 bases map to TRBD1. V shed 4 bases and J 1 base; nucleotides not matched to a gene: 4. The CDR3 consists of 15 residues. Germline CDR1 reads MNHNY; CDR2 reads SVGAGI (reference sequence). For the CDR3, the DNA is TGTGCCAGCAGTTCCCCGGGACAGGGCACAGATACGCAGTATTTT. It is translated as CASSSPGQGTDTQYF.

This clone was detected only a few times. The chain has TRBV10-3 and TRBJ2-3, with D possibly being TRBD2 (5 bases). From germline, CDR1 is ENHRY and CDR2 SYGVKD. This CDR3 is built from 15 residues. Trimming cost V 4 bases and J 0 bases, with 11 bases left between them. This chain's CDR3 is CAISGPADSTDTQYF. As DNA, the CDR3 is TGTGCCATCAGTGGTCCAGCGGACAGCACAGATACGCAGTATTTT.

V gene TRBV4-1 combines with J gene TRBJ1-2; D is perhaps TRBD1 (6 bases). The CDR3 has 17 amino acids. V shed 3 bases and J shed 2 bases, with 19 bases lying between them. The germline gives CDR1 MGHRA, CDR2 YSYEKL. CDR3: CASSQDQGQPNNYGYTF. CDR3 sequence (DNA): TGCGCCAGCAGCCAGGACCAGGGACAACCGAACAACTATGGCTACACCTTC.

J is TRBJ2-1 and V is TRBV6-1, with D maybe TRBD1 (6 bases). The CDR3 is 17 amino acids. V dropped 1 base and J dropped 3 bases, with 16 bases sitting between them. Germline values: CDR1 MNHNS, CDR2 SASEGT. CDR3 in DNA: TGTGCCAGCAGTGAAGAGAGACCGGGACAAGGCTACAATGAGCAGTTCTTC. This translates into CASSEERPGQGYNEQFF.

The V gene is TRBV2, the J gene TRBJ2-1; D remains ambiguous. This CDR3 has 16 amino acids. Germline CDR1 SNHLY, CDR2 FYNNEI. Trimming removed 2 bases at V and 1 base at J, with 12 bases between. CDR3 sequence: CASSESQIGSYNEQFF. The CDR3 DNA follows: TGTGCCAGCAGTGAATCTCAGATCGGGTCCTACAATGAGCAGTTCTTC.

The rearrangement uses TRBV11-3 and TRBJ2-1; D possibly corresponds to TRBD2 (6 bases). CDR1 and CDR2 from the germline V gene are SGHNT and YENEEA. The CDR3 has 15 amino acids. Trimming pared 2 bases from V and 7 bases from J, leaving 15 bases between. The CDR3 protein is CASSLRAGIKNEQFF. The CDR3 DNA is TGTGCCAGCAGCTTAAGGGCGGGAATCAAGAATGAGCAGTTCTTC.

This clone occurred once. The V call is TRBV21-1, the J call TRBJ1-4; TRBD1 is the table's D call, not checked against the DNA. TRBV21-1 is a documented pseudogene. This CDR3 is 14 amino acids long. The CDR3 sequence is CANQGAPTNEKLFF. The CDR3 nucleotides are TGTGCGAACCAAGGGGCTCCAACTAATGAAAAACTGTTTTTT.

CDR3 nucleotide sequence: TGTGCCAGCAGCTTAGGGTTCAGGGACAAGGTTTACCACAATCAGCCCCAGCATTTT. Translated: CASSLGFRDKVYHNQPQHF. The rearrangement joins TRBV7-3 to TRBJ1-5, with D possibly being TRBD1 (6 bases). Trimming stripped 2 bases from V and 3 bases from J, with 23 bases between. The CDR3 consists of 19 residues. Germline V gives CDR1 SGHTA, CDR2 FQGTGA.

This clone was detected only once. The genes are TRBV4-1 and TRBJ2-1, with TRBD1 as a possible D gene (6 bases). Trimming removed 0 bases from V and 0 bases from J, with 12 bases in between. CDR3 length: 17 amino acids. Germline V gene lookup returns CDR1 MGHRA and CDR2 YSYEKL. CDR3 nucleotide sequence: TGCGCCAGCAGCCAAGATAGGGGGACGGACTCCTACAATGAGCAGTTCTTC. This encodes CASSQDRGTDSYNEQFF.

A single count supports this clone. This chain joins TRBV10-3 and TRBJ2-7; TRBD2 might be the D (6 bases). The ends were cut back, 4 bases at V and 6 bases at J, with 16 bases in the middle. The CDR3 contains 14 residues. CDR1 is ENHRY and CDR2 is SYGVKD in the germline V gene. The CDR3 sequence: CAISGRDGGVEQYF. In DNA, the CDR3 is TGTGCCATCAGTGGGAGGGACGGCGGGGTCGAGCAGTACTTC.